The T cell receptor beta chain described here comes from a study of blood T cells in healthy people across ages. Study-level findings and limits: Estimates of diversity drawn from one million T cells were considered underestimates. The study found more naive CD4+ cells and higher diversity in long-lived than aged donors.

CDR1 is LGHNA, CDR2 YNFKEQ, per germline. CDR3 length: 15 amino acids. V was cut by 6 bases and J by 4 bases, with 17 bases left in between. PBMCs were isolated at a quantity of at least 6.5 million per sample. Together with a sample-barcoded 5' primer, a J-beta primer mix was included in a second PCR lasting roughly 6 to 12 cycles. Carrying 12 random nucleotides, a template-switch adaptor labeled each individual cDNA molecule. Via MiXCR, TCRdb re-called the 5' RACE reads, giving one row per CDR3 protein. The sample carries 1.4 million or so distinct CDR3 sequences, approximately 43% recorded once. On this clonotype: Its specificity is not known.

Sequencing was carried out using blood. The receptor was isolated from a woman aged 18-35 years in good health. This rearrangement joins TRBV4-2 to TRBJ2-3; D could derive from TRBD1 or TRBD2 (5 bases each). The CDR3 coding sequence is TGTGCCAGCAGAACCGGGACGGCGGAGTCAGATACGCAGTATTTT. It translates to CASRTGTAESDTQYF.